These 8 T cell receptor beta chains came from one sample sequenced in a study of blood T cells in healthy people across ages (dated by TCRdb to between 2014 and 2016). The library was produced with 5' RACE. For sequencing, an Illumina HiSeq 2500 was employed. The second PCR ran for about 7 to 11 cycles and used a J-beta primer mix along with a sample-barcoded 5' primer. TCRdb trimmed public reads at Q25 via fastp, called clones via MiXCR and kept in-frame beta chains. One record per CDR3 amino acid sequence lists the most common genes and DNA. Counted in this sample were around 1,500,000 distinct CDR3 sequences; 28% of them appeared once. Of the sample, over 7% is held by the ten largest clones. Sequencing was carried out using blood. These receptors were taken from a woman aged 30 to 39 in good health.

CDR3 protein: CASRQDAGANEQFF. CDR3 sequence (DNA): TGTGCCAGCAGGCAGGATGCAGGGGCCAATGAGCAGTTCTTC. V and J are TRBV12-3 or TRBV12-4 and TRBJ2-1; D possibly corresponds to TRBD1 (6 bases). V lost 6 bases and J 6 bases, leaving 15 bases between the germline ends. The CDR3 runs 14 residues.

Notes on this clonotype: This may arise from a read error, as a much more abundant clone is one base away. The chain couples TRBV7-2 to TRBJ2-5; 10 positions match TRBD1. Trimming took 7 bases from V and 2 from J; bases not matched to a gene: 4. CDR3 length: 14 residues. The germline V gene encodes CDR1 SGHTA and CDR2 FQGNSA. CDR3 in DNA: TGTGCCAGCATCTGGGGACAGGGGCAAGAGACCCAGTACTTC. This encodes CASIWGQGQETQYF.

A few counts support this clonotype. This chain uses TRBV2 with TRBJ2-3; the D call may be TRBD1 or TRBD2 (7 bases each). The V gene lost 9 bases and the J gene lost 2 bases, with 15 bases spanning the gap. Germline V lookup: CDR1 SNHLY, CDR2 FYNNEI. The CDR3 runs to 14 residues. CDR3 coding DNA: TGTGCCAGGCGGGGGACAGCAGTCACAGATACGCAGTATTTT. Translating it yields CARRGTAVTDTQYF.

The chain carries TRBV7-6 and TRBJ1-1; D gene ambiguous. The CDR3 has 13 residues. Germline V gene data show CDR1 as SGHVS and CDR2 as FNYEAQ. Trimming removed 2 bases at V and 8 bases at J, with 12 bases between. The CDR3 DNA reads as TGTGCCAGCAGCTTATTAACGGGTTCGGAAGCTTTCTTT. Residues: CASSLLTGSEAFF.

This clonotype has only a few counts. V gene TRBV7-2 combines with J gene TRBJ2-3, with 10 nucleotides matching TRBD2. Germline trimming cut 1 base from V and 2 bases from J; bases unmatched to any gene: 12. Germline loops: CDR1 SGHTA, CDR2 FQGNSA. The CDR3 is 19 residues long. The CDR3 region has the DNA TGTGCCAGCAGCTTAGTCCCTCGAGCGGGAGGGGGGACCACAGATACGCAGTATTTT. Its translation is CASSLVPRAGGGTTDTQYF.

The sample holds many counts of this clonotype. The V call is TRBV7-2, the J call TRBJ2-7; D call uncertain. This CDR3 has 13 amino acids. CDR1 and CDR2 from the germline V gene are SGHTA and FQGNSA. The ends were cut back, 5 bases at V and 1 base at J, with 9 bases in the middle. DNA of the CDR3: TGTGCCAGCAGCACACAACCTTCCTACGAGCAGTACTTC. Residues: CASSTQPSYEQYF.

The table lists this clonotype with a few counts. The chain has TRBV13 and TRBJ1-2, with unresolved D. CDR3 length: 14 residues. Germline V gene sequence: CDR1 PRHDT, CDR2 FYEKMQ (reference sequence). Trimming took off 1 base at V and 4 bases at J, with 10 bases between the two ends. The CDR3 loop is CASSLVDGSYGYTF. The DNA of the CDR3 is TGTGCCAGCAGCTTAGTGGACGGGAGCTATGGCTACACCTTC.

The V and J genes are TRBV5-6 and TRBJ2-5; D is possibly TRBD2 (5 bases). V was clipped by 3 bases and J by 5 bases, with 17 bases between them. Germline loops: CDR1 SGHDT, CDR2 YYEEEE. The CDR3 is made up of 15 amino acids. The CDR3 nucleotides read TGTGCCAGCAGCTCACGGCGATTAGCGTGGGAGACCCAGTACTTC. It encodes CASSSRRLAWETQYF.